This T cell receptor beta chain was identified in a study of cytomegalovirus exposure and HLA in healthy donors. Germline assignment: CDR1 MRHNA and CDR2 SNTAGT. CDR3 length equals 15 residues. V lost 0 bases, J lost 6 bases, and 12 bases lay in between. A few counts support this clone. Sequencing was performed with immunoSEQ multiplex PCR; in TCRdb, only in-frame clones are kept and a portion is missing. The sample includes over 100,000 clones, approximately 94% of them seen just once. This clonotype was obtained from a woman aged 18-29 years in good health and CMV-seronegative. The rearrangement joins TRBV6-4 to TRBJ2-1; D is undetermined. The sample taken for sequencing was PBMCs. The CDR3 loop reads CASSDSPGSGNEQFF. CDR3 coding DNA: TGTGCCAGCAGTGACTCGCCGGGTTCGGGCAATGAGCAGTTCTTC.